The clone carrying this TCR beta chain came up a few times. Its specificity is not known. CDR3 length equals 15 residues. Between the trimmed V and J ends, which lost 4 bases and 6 bases, there was a span of 19 bases. Germline V gives CDR1 SQVTM, CDR2 ANQGSEA. The entry originates in a study of radiotherapy plus CTLA-4 blockade in lung cancer. Study-level background: Disease control was achieved by 31% of patients, and objective responses by over 15%.

Sequencing was performed with immunoSEQ multiplex PCR; in TCRdb, only in-frame clones are kept and a portion is missing. The sample has tens of thousands of clones, around 70% seen once. Broader study findings: After treatment with radiotherapy plus ipilimumab, TCR clones that came from the tumor expanded in blood. Early blood T cell clone changes and increased post-radiation serum interferon-beta were reportedly the strongest response predictors.

The sequencing here drew on peripheral blood, taken from a patient treated with radiotherapy plus ipilimumab. This receptor was obtained from a human donor with non-small cell lung cancer who had stable disease on radiotherapy plus ipilimumab. The rearrangement links TRBV29-1 to TRBJ1-5; D is possibly TRBD1 (5 bases). The CDR3 bases are TGCAGCGTTGTGGGGGGGAAGGGAGTGCGTCAGCCCCAGCATTTT. This translates into CSVVGGKGVRQPQHF. Together with reference TRBV29-1 and TRBJ1-5, the CDR3 gives the full variable domain: SAVISQKPSRDICQRGTSLTIQCQVDSQVTMMFWYRQQPGQSLTLIATANQGSEATYESGFVIDKFPISRPNLTFSTLTVSNMSPEDSSIYLCSVVGGKGVRQPQHFGDGTRLSIL.